This T cell receptor (beta chain) was captured by sequencing in a study of OX40 agonist ivuxolimab in advanced cancers. Assay used: immunoSEQ multiplex PCR; TCRdb lists only in-frame clones, some missing. The data show more than 80,000 clones, around 92% seen once. This clone is a singleton in its sample. Unmatched junction bases numbered 7, after V lost 7 bases and J lost 5 bases. Germline V gene sequence: CDR1 ENHRY, CDR2 SYGVKD. This CDR3 has 13 amino acids. This TCR came from an adult with an advanced solid tumor such as melanoma, head and neck, liver or kidney cancer. The input for sequencing was CD4+ or CD8+ T cells sorted from blood, taken in a trial of the OX40 agonist ivuxolimab. This sequence joins TRBV10-3 and TRBJ1-1; 7 bases align to TRBD1. CDR3 DNA sequence: TGTGCCATCAAACCACAGGGGCGGACTGAAGCTTTCTTT. As protein: CAIKPQGRTEAFF.